The present T cell receptor (beta chain) was sequenced within a study of blood T cell repertoires in COVID-19. The assay was immunoSEQ multiplex PCR, and TCRdb's table has in-frame clones only and misses some. The sample yields roughly 130,000 clones, roughly 83% seen once. The CDR3 contains 14 residues. V lost 4 bases, J lost 2 bases, and 9 bases lay in between. The V gene's germline CDR1 is MNHEY and CDR2 SVGEGT. The origin of this receptor is a man aged 45 to 65 who had recovered from COVID-19. The sequencing sample was made of PBMCs or T cells enriched from blood (not recorded which). This sequence joins TRBV6-2 or TRBV6-3 and TRBJ1-5; maybe TRBD1 (6 bases). CDR3 DNA: TGTGCCAGCAGTTTTTCAGGGGGCAATCAGCCCCAGCATTTT. This gives the protein CASSFSGGNQPQHF.